The 5 T cell receptor beta chains presented below share a single source sample, sequenced in a study of T cells in women clearing cervical HPV infection. TCRdb keeps only in-frame clones here, not all; method: immunoSEQ multiplex PCR. The sample table includes 40,000 or so clones. Sequencing input: blood buffy coat. These receptors all come from a woman between 18 and 75 years old with a cervical HPV16 infection that either progressed to CIN3+ or cleared (not recorded which).

Regarding this clone: The read finishes 3 residues shy of the CDR3 end, and the germline J gene is used to complete it. V usage is TRBV20-1 and J usage is TRBJ2-3, with D possibly TRBD1 on 6 matching bases. There are 15 residues in the CDR3. Trimming removed 0 bases at V and 3 bases at J, with 13 bases between. Germline values: CDR1 DFQATT, CDR2 SNEGSKA (reference sequence). The part of the CDR3 DNA that was read is TGCAGTGCTAGAGAGGGACACCGGGGAACAGATACG. This encodes CSAREGHRGTDT. The entire CDR3 protein is CSAREGHRGTDTQYF.

In regard to this clone: Sequencing ends 3 residues short of the CDR3 end; the germline J gene provides the rest. The chain links TRBV7-7 to TRBJ2-3, with TRBD1 identical over 8 bases. CDR3 size: 15 residues. Germline V gene lookup returns CDR1 SSHAT and CDR2 FNYEAQ (reference sequence). V was pared by 5 bases and J by 4 bases, with 8 bases of the junction left unmatched. The CDR3 spells CASSPLRQGSDTQYF. The DNA read from the CDR3 is TGTGCCAGCAGCCCCCTCCGACAGGGGTCAGATACG.

Note on this clone: The sequenced fragment ends 3 residues before the CDR3 boundary, so the rest is inferred from the germline J gene. This sequence joins TRBV19 and TRBJ1-4, with a tentative D call TRBD1 (6 bases). Between the trimmed V and J ends, which lost 11 bases and 8 bases, there was a span of 27 bases. Germline V gene lookup returns CDR1 LNHDA and CDR2 SQIVND (reference sequence). The CDR3 consists of 16 residues. The CDR3 reads CASAGARPLMGEKLFF. CDR3 bases read: TGTGCCTCAGCGGGGGCCCGACCCTTAATGGGAGAAAAA.

Comment on this clone: The sequence runs out 3 residues before the end of the CDR3; the remainder is reconstructed from the germline J gene. The chain combines TRBV20-1 with TRBJ2-3; 7 bases are shared with TRBD2. Germline V gene sequence: CDR1 DFQATT, CDR2 SNEGSKA (reference sequence). The CDR3 extends over 14 amino acids. The CDR3: CSARDPSGQETQYF. The DNA read from the CDR3 is TGCAGTGCTAGAGATCCTAGCGGCCAAGAGACG.

Remarks on this clone: From the germline J gene comes the end of the CDR3, since the read stops 3 residues before it. The chain couples TRBV11-3 to TRBJ1-1; 8 bases map to TRBD1. The CDR3 contains 13 residues. V trimming: 2 bases; J trimming: 7 bases; junction bases outside the gene matches: 3. Germline V lookup: CDR1 SGHNT, CDR2 YENEEA. The CDR3 is CASSLLTGGEAFF. The DNA read from the CDR3 is TGTGCCAGCAGCTTATTAACAGGGGGTGAA.